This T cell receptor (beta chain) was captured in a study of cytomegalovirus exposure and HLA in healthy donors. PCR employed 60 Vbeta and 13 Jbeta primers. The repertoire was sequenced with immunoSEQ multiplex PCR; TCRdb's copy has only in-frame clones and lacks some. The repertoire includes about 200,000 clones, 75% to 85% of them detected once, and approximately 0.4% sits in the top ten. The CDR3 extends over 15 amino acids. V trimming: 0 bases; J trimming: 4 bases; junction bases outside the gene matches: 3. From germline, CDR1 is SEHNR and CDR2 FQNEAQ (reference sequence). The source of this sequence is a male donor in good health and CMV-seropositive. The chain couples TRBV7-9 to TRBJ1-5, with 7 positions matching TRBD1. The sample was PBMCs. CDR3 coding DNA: TGTGCCAGCAGCTTAGCCCTGACAGGGAATCAGCCCCAGCATTTT. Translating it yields CASSLALTGNQPQHF.